This TCR beta chain comes out of a study of PD-1 blockade in classical Hodgkin lymphoma. Study results and limitations: TCR diversity at baseline was reported to be reduced in newly diagnosed patients relative to healthy donors. No one has yet defined what causes the repertoire differences, which may be disease activity or prior therapy.

As concerns this clone: Its specificity is not known.

Using immunoSEQ multiplex PCR, the repertoire was profiled, and TCRdb retains in-frame clones only, with some absent. The sample holds about 97,000 clones; around 80% are singletons and the top ten take over 9%. Following autologous stem cell transplantation, relapse occurred in every patient, and exposure to brentuximab vedotin varied. Responses achieved at best were complete response, partial response or progressive disease. CDR3 length: 14 residues. Germline V gene data show CDR1 as SGHRS and CDR2 as YFSETQ. Trimming stripped 7 bases from V and 7 bases from J, with 18 bases between. The sequencing used peripheral blood mononuclear cells (PBMCs), collected at baseline. The rearrangement links TRBV5-1 to TRBJ2-1; D is possibly TRBD2 (6 bases). The receptor was derived from a human donor with classical Hodgkin lymphoma. The CDR3 loop reads CASATGTSSNEQFF. In DNA, the CDR3 is TGCGCCAGCGCCACCGGGACTTCTTCTAATGAGCAGTTCTTC.